These 9 T cell receptor beta chains came from one sample sequenced in a study of cytomegalovirus exposure and HLA in healthy donors. Researchers ran the PCR with 60 Vbeta and 13 Jbeta primers. The data were produced by immunoSEQ multiplex PCR, yet TCRdb's version contains in-frame clones alone and is incomplete. Of some 110,000 clones in the sample, 12% to 15% were seen once. The sample consisted of PBMCs. The receptors shown here come from a female donor in good health and CMV-seronegative.

This clone turned up a few times. This rearrangement joins TRBV7-9 to TRBJ1-3; a weak D match, TRBD1 (6 bases). V was trimmed by 4 bases and J by 0 bases, leaving 19 bases between them. The V gene's germline CDR1 is SEHNR and CDR2 FQNEAQ (reference sequence). This CDR3 has 18 amino acids. The CDR3 nucleotides are TGTGCCAGCAGCTCTAACTCTGGGGGCGGAAGCTCTGGAAACACCATATATTTT. This translates into CASSSNSGGGSSGNTIYF.

This clone came up a few times. The genes are TRBV6-4 and TRBJ2-2; D is ambiguous. Germline CDR1 is MRHNA and CDR2 is SNTAGT. This CDR3 is 15 amino acids long. Trimming took off 7 bases at V and 4 bases at J, with 16 bases between the two ends. The CDR3 nucleotides are TGTGCCAGCACATTCGACTCGCGCGTCACCGGGGAGCTGTTTTTT. Protein: CASTFDSRVTGELFF.

The J gene is TRBJ2-1, the V gene TRBV2; 8 positions agree with TRBD2. The CDR3 covers 16 residues. With 6 bases clipped from V and 0 bases from J, the junction kept 7 bases outside the gene matches. Looked up from germline, CDR1 is SNHLY and CDR2 is FYNNEI. CDR3 loop: CASSGTSGDSYNEQFF. The CDR3 nucleotides are TGTGCCAGCAGCGGTACTAGCGGCGACTCCTACAATGAGCAGTTCTTC. Combining the CDR3 with reference TRBV2 and TRBJ2-1 gives the whole variable domain EPEVTQTPSHQVTQMGQEVILRCVPISNHLYFYWYRQILGQKVEFLVSFYNNEISEKSEIFDDQFSVERPDGSNFTLKIRSTKLEDSAMYFCASSGTSGDSYNEQFFGPGTRLTVL.

The sample holds a few counts of this clone. The chain couples TRBV4-1 to TRBJ2-5; the D gene is possibly TRBD2 (7 bases). The CDR3 consists of 17 residues. Deletions cut 4 bases from V and 2 bases from J, with 20 bases between. In germline, CDR1 is MGHRA, CDR2 YSYEKL. The CDR3 nucleotides read TGCGCCAGCAGCCCCCTCGATGGGGGGGGCCTTCAAGAGACCCAGTACTTC. This sequence encodes CASSPLDGGGLQETQYF.

The chain combines TRBV4-3 with TRBJ2-2; 12 nucleotides match TRBD2. The V segment lost 3 bases and the J segment 7 bases; nucleotides outside the gene matches: 3. From germline, CDR1 is LGHNA and CDR2 YSLEER. The CDR3 spans 15 residues. CDR3 bases: TGCGCCAGCAGCCAGACTAGCGGGAGTGGCGGGGAGCTGTTTTTT. The encoded protein is CASSQTSGSGGELFF.

This clone has more than one count but fewer than ten. The chain carries TRBV18 and TRBJ1-2; D gene uncertain. Trimming pared 6 bases from V and 4 bases from J, leaving 15 bases between. The CDR3 loop spans 14 amino acids. Germline V CDR1 and CDR2: KGHSH, LQKENI. CDR3 nucleotide sequence: TGTGCCAGCTCCGCCGGGGAACTTAGCTATGGCTACACCTTC. Protein product: CASSAGELSYGYTF.

This clone was detected only a few times. This chain connects TRBV7-2 to TRBJ2-5, with 8 bases matching TRBD2. The CDR3 has 16 residues. Per the germline V gene, CDR1 is SGHTA and CDR2 is FQGNSA. V was pared by 3 bases and J by 2 bases, with 8 bases of the junction left unmatched. CDR3 region: CASSLAAGGGQETQYF. CDR3 nucleotides: TGTGCCAGCAGCTTGGCAGCGGGCGGGGGGCAAGAGACCCAGTACTTC. The variable domain in full, completed from reference TRBV7-2 and TRBJ2-5, reads GAGVSQSPSNKVTEKGKDVELRCDPISGHTALYWYRQSLGQGLEFLIYFQGNSAPDKSGLPSDRFSAERTGGSVSTLTIQRTQQEDSAVYLCASSLAAGGGQETQYFGPGTRLLVL.

This clone turned up a few times. This chain uses TRBV7-2 with TRBJ1-5, with D tentatively TRBD1 (5 bases). Germline CDR1 reads SGHTA; CDR2 reads FQGNSA. With 5 bases removed from V and 0 bases from J, the gap between germline ends came to 11 bases. The CDR3 runs 15 residues. Written as DNA, the CDR3 is TGTGCCAGCAGCCGCGGGGGAGGTAGCAATCAGCCCCAGCATTTT. Its translation: CASSRGGGSNQPQHF.

The gene calls are TRBV9 and TRBJ1-3; a weak D match, TRBD1 (5 bases). CDR1 and CDR2 from the germline V gene are SGDLS and YYNGEE. V shed 0 bases and J shed 0 bases, with 7 bases lying between them. The CDR3 covers 15 residues. The CDR3 loop is CASSVEGRSGNTIYF. The DNA for the CDR3 is TGTGCCAGCAGCGTAGAGGGGCGCTCTGGAAACACCATATATTTT.